These 7 T cell receptor beta chains came from one sample sequenced in a study of blood T cell repertoires in COVID-19. The protocol was immunoSEQ multiplex PCR, while the TCRdb copy is restricted to in-frame clones and leaves out a portion. The sample contains around 120,000 clones, about four fifths of which appear only once. The sample consisted of peripheral blood. The receptor set was obtained from a woman of 80 years or more with acute or convalescent COVID-19.

V usage is TRBV4-3 and J usage is TRBJ1-3; tentatively, D is TRBD1 (6 bases). V shed 4 bases and J shed 3 bases, with 19 bases lying between them. The CDR3 is 17 amino acids. In germline, CDR1 is LGHNA, CDR2 YSLEER. CDR3 nucleotides: TGCGCCAGCAGCCCGAGGGGACACCCAGCGGTTGGAAACACCATATATTTT. This sequence encodes CASSPRGHPAVGNTIYF.

This clone has a single count. V gene TRBV5-5 combines with J gene TRBJ2-7; D uncertain. Germline V gene sequence: CDR1 SGHKS, CDR2 YYEKEE (reference sequence). The CDR3 loop spans 15 amino acids. V shed 0 bases and J shed 0 bases, with 10 bases lying between them. CDR3 nucleotide sequence: TGTGCCAGCAGCTTGGTGTCTGGGCCCTCCTACGAGCAGTACTTC. Protein product: CASSLVSGPSYEQYF.

The chain carries TRBV2 and TRBJ2-2; TRBD2 matches 8 bases. V gave up 5 bases and J gave up 5 bases; unmatched junction bases: 4. Per the germline V gene, CDR1 is SNHLY and CDR2 is FYNNEI. The CDR3 covers 14 residues. The DNA of the CDR3 is TGTGCCAGCAGTAGCGGACTAGCTACCGGGGAGCTGTTTTTT. This gives the protein CASSSGLATGELFF.

The chain has TRBV4-3 and TRBJ1-4; 9 bases line up with TRBD1. Per the germline V gene, CDR1 is LGHNA and CDR2 is YSLEER. The CDR3 is made up of 15 amino acids. V gave up 0 bases and J gave up 5 bases; unmatched junction bases: 1. The CDR3 nucleotides are TGCGCCAGCAGCCAAGAGGGGACAGGGAATGAAAAACTGTTTTTT. Translating it yields CASSQEGTGNEKLFF.

The J gene is TRBJ1-6, the V gene TRBV7-2; D ambiguous. This CDR3 comprises 17 residues. V shed 4 bases and J shed 4 bases, with 17 bases lying between them. In germline, CDR1 is SGHTA, CDR2 FQGNSA. The CDR3 reads CASSSRPGGGYNSPLHF. The CDR3, as DNA: TGTGCCAGCAGCTCTCGCCCGGGAGGAGGGTATAATTCACCCCTCCACTTT.

This CDR3 reads CAIRGPTGTEMTYGNQPQHF. The CDR3 DNA follows: TGTGCCATCAGGGGCCCTACCGGGACAGAGATGACTTATGGCAATCAGCCCCAGCATTTT. V gene TRBV10-3 combines with J gene TRBJ1-5, with 7 bases lining up with TRBD1. CDR3 length: 20 residues. The germline V gene encodes CDR1 ENHRY and CDR2 SYGVKD. With V trimmed by 6 bases and J by 2 bases, 22 bases remained unmatched.

This chain links TRBV6-1 with TRBJ1-1; maybe TRBD1 (6 bases). The CDR3 sequence is 15 residues long. From germline, CDR1 is MNHNS and CDR2 SASEGT. Trimming cost V 2 bases and J 0 bases, with 10 bases left between them. The CDR3 nucleotides read TGTGCCAGCAGTGAAAGAGGACAGTTGAACACTGAAGCTTTCTTT. Protein: CASSERGQLNTEAFF.